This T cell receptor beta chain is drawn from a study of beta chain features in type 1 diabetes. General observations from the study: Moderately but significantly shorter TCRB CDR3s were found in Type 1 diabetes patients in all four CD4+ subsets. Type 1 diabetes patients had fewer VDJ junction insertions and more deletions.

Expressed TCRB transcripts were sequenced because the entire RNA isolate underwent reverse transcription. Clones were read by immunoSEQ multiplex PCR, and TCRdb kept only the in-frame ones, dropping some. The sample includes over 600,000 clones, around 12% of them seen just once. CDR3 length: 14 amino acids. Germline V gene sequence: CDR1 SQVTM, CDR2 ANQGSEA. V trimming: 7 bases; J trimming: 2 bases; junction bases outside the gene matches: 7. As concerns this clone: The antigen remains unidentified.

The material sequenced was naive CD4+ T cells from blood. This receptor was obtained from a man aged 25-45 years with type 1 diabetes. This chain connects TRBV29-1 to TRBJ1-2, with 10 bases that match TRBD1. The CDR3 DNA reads TGCAGCGCCCCGAGGACAGGGGGGAACTATGGCTACACCTTC. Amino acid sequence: CSAPRTGGNYGYTF. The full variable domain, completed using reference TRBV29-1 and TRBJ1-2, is SAVISQKPSRDICQRGTSLTIQCQVDSQVTMMFWYRQQPGQSLTLIATANQGSEATYESGFVIDKFPISRPNLTFSTLTVSNMSPEDSSIYLCSAPRTGGNYGYTFGSGTRLTVV.